The T cell receptor beta chain under discussion was sequenced for a study of blood T cell repertoires in COVID-19. On the study more broadly: Sample material is recorded as cDNA or gDNA derived from T cells, B-cell-depleted T cells, or PBMCs.

Using immunoSEQ multiplex PCR, the repertoire was profiled, and TCRdb retains in-frame clones only, with some absent. This table holds about 88,000 clones, 89% found once. V was clipped by 2 bases and J by 5 bases, with 7 bases between them. Germline CDR1 reads KGHSH; CDR2 reads LQKENI. The length of the CDR3 is 13 residues. The rearrangement uses TRBV18 and TRBJ1-5; no reliable D call. This clonotype was sampled from a woman of 80 years or more with active COVID-19. The material sequenced was peripheral blood. CDR3 sequence (DNA): TGTGCCAGCTCACCAGGGCTTCATCAGCCCCAGCATTTT. Its protein is CASSPGLHQPQHF.